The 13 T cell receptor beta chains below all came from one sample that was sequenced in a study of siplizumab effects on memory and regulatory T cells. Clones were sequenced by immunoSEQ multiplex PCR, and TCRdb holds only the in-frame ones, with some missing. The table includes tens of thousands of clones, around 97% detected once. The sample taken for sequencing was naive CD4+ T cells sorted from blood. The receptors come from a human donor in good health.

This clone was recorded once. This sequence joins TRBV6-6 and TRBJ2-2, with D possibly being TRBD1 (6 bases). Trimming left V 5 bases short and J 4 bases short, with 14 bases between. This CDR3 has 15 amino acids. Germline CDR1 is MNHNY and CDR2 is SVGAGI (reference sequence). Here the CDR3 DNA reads TGTGCCAGCAGTAAACAACAGGGCGGCACCGGGGAGCTGTTTTTT. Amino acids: CASSKQQGGTGELFF.

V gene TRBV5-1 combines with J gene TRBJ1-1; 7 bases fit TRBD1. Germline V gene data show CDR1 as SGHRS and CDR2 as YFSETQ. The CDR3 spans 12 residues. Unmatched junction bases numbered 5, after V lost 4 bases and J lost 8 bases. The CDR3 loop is CASSLNRGEAFF. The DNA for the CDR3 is TGCGCCAGCAGCCTCAACAGGGGAGAAGCTTTCTTT.

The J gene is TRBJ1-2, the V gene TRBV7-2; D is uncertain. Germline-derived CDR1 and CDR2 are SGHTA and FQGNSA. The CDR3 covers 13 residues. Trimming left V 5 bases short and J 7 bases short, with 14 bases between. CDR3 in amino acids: CASSPVKEGGYTF. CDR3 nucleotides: TGTGCCAGCAGCCCGGTTAAGGAGGGTGGCTACACCTTC.

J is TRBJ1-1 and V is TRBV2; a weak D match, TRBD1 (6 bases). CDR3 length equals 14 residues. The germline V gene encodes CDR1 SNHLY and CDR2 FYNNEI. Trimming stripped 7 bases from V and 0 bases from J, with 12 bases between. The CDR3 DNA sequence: TGTGCCAGCAACGAACAGGGCATGAACACTGAAGCTTTCTTT. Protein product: CASNEQGMNTEAFF.

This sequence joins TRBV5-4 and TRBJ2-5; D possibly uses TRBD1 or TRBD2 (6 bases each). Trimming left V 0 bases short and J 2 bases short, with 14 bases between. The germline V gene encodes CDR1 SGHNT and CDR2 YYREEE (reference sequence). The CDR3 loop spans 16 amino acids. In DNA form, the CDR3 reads TGTGCCAGCAGCTTGGGTCGGAGGGGGGAACAAGAGACCCAGTACTTC. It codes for CASSLGRRGEQETQYF. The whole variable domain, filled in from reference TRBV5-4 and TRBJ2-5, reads ETGVTQSPTHLIKTRGQQVTLRCSSQSGHNTVSWYQQALGQGPQFIFQYYREEENGRGNFPPRFSGLQFPNYSSELNVNALELDDSALYLCASSLGRRGEQETQYFGPGTRLLVL.

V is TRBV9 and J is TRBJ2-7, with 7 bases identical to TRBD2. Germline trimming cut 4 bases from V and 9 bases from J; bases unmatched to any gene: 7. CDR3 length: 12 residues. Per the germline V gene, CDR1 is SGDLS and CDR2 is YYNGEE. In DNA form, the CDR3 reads TGTGCCAGCAGCTCCCTCGGGGGGTGGCAGTACTTC. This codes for CASSSLGGWQYF. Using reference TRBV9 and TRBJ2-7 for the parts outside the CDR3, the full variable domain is DSGVTQTPKHLITATGQRVTLRCSPRSGDLSVYWYQQSLDQGLQFLIQYYNGEERAKGNILERFSAQQFPDLHSELNLSSLELGDSALYFCASSSLGGWQYFGPGTRLTVT.

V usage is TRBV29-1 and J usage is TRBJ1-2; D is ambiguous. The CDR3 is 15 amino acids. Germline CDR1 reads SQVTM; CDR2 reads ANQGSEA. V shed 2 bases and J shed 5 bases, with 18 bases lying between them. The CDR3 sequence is CSVESYVRHSYGYTF. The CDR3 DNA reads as TGCAGCGTTGAAAGCTATGTAAGGCACAGTTATGGCTACACCTTC. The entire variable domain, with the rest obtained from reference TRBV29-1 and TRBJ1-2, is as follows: SAVISQKPSRDICQRGTSLTIQCQVDSQVTMMFWYRQQPGQSLTLIATANQGSEATYESGFVIDKFPISRPNLTFSTLTVSNMSPEDSSIYLCSVESYVRHSYGYTFGSGTRLTVV.

CDR3 protein: CASSLGLAGGWSTDTQYF. The CDR3 coding sequence is TGTGCCAGCAGCCTTGGACTAGCGGGGGGCTGGTCCACAGATACGCAGTATTTT. The rearrangement uses TRBV5-6 and TRBJ2-3; 14 nucleotides align to TRBD2. J was trimmed by 2 bases and V by 4 bases; bases with no gene match: 9. The CDR3 is 18 residues long. Per germline, CDR1 SGHDT and CDR2 YYEEEE. The whole variable domain, filled in from reference TRBV5-6 and TRBJ2-3, reads DAGVTQSPTHLIKTRGQQVTLRCSPKSGHDTVSWYQQALGQGPQFIFQYYEEEERQRGNFPDRFSGHQFPNYSSELNVNALLLGDSALYLCASSLGLAGGWSTDTQYFGPGTRLTVL.

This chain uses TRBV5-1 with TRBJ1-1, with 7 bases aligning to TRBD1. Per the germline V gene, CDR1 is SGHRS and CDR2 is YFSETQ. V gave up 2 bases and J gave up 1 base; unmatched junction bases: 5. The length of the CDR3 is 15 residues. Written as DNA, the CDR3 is TGCGCCAGCAGCTTAAGGGGGCAGGAGAACACTGAAGCTTTCTTT. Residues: CASSLRGQENTEAFF. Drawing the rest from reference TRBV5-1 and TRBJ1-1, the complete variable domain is KAGVTQTPRYLIKTRGQQVTLSCSPISGHRSVSWYQQTPGQGLQFLFEYFSETQRNKGNFPGRFSGRQFSNSRSEMNVSTLELGDSALYLCASSLRGQENTEAFFGQGTRLTVV.

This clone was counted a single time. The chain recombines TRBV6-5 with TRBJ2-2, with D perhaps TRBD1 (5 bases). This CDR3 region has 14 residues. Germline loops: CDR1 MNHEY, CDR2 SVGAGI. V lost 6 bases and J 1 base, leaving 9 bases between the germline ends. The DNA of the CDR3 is TGTGCCAGCAGCCACACAGGGAACACCGGGGAGCTGTTTTTT. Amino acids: CASSHTGNTGELFF.

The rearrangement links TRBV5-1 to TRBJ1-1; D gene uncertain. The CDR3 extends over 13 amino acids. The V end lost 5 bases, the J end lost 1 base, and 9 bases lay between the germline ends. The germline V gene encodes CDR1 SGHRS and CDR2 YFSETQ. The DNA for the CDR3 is TGCGCCAGCAGGACCAGAGAGAACACTGAAGCTTTCTTT. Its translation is CASRTRENTEAFF.

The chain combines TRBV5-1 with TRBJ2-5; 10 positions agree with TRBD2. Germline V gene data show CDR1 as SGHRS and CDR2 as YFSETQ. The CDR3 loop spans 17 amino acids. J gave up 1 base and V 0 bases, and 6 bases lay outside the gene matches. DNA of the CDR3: TGCGCCAGCAGCTTGGTTCTAGCGGGGGACCCCCAAGAGACCCAGTACTTC. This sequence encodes CASSLVLAGDPQETQYF. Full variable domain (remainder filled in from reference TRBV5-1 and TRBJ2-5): KAGVTQTPRYLIKTRGQQVTLSCSPISGHRSVSWYQQTPGQGLQFLFEYFSETQRNKGNFPGRFSGRQFSNSRSEMNVSTLELGDSALYLCASSLVLAGDPQETQYFGPGTRLLVL.

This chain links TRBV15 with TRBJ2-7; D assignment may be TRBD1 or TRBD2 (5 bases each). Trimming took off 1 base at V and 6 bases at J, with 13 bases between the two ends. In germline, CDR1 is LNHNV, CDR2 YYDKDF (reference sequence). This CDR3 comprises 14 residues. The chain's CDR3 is CATSRGGRQFEQYF. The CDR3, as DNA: TGTGCCACCAGCAGAGGGGGGAGACAATTCGAGCAGTACTTC.